This TCR beta chain was identified in a study of cytomegalovirus exposure and HLA in healthy donors. PCR used 60 Vbeta primers and 13 Jbeta primers. Sequencing was performed with immunoSEQ multiplex PCR; in TCRdb, only in-frame clones are kept and a portion is missing. This table has some 180,000 clones, less than 80% appearing once. This CDR3 spans 14 amino acids. V was shortened by 0 bases and J by 2 bases, with 8 bases between the two germline ends. CDR1 and CDR2 (germline): SGHDN, FVKESK. The gene calls are TRBV14 and TRBJ2-7; D remains unclear. This clonotype was obtained from a woman under 40 in good health and CMV-seropositive. Sequenced: PBMCs. CDR3 in DNA: TGTGCCAGCAGCCAAGAGACATCGACCTACGAGCAGTACTTC. This translates into CASSQETSTYEQYF.